The 30 T cell receptor beta chains below were found in one sample sequenced in a study of response to subunit inactivated influenza vaccine. Each CDR3 protein gets one entry after TCRdb re-called the RT-PCR reads with MiXCR. The profile shows around 790,000 distinct CDR3 sequences, approximately 22% of them singletons. Sequences were derived from PBMCs from blood, sampled about 5 days after vaccination. The receptor set was obtained from a man aged 50 to 59 who received an inactivated influenza vaccine.

This clonotype was picked up a small number of times. The J gene is TRBJ1-5, the V gene TRBV28; 9 nucleotides line up with TRBD1. V shed 4 bases and J 4 bases; nucleotides not matched to a gene: 8. The CDR3 sequence is 16 residues long. Looked up from germline, CDR1 is MDHEN and CDR2 is SYDVKM. In DNA, the CDR3 is TGTGCCAGCAGTTCCTCGACAGGGGGTCGGAATCAGCCCCAGCATTTT. This gives the protein CASSSSTGGRNQPQHF.

This clonotype was observed a few times. This chain joins TRBV20-1 and TRBJ2-1, with 7 bases matching TRBD2. This CDR3 comprises 14 residues. Trimming removed 8 bases from V and 0 bases from J; junction bases left unmatched: 7. From germline, CDR1 is DFQATT and CDR2 SNEGSKA (reference sequence). DNA of the CDR3: TGCAGTATGATACTAGCGAGCTCCTACAATGAGCAGTTCTTC. This codes for CSMILASSYNEQFF.

This clonotype showed up many times. V is TRBV6-2 or TRBV6-3 and J is TRBJ1-2; maybe TRBD1 (5 bases). Per the germline V gene, CDR1 is MNHEY and CDR2 is SVGEGT. This CDR3 comprises 16 residues. Trimming pared 2 bases from V and 0 bases from J, leaving 13 bases between. The CDR3 region is CASSYRVGDPNYGYTF. The CDR3 nucleotides are TGTGCCAGCAGTTACCGAGTGGGGGATCCTAACTATGGCTACACCTTC.

V usage is TRBV10-3 and J usage is TRBJ2-2; either TRBD1 or TRBD2 may fit D (5 bases each). Germline loops: CDR1 ENHRY, CDR2 SYGVKD. The V end lost 3 bases, the J end lost 7 bases, and 18 bases lay between the germline ends. The CDR3 consists of 16 residues. CDR3 coding DNA: TGTGCCATCAGTGACCCCCCGGGGACGAAGGGCGGGGAGCTGTTTTTT. Residues: CAISDPPGTKGGELFF.

This clonotype was seen only a few times. The rearrangement links TRBV20-1 to TRBJ2-5; D is possibly TRBD1 or TRBD2 (5 bases each). Germline CDR1 DFQATT, CDR2 SNEGSKA (reference sequence). The CDR3 covers 14 residues. The V end lost 2 bases, the J end lost 2 bases, and 12 bases lay between the germline ends. CDR3 protein: CSARRDPLQETQYF. The CDR3 bases are TGCAGTGCTAGAAGGGACCCACTACAAGAGACCCAGTACTTC.

This clonotype appeared a few times. CDR3 region: CASSYPRVGLRSTDTQYF. Written as DNA, the CDR3 is TGTGCCAGCAGTTACCCTAGGGTCGGTTTGAGGTCGACCGATACGCAGTATTTT. The genes are TRBV6-2 or TRBV6-3 and TRBJ2-3; D unresolved. Germline-derived CDR1 and CDR2 are MNHEY and SVGEGT. Trimming took 2 bases from V and 6 from J, leaving 24 bases between them. The CDR3 loop spans 18 amino acids.

This clonotype has a count of ten or more. CDR3 DNA sequence: TGCAGTGCAAAAAATAAAGGACAGGGGGCTGCTGGCTACACCTTC. Its translation is CSAKNKGQGAAGYTF. The rearrangement joins TRBV20-1 to TRBJ1-2; 11 nucleotides match TRBD1. Trimming removed 6 bases from V and 7 bases from J; junction bases left unmatched: 13. From germline, CDR1 is DFQATT and CDR2 SNEGSKA (reference sequence). CDR3 length: 15 amino acids.

This clonotype was detected a few times. V and J are TRBV12-3 or TRBV12-4 and TRBJ2-5; D tentatively fits TRBD1 or TRBD2 (5 bases each). Trimming stripped 7 bases from V and 4 bases from J, with 10 bases between. The CDR3 loop spans 12 amino acids. CDR3 in amino acids: CASKRDGETQYF. The DNA for the CDR3 is TGTGCCAGCAAAAGGGACGGAGAGACCCAGTACTTC.

This chain connects TRBV15 to TRBJ2-2, with D perhaps TRBD1 or TRBD2 (5 bases each). The CDR3 length is 15 residues. Germline V gives CDR1 LNHNV, CDR2 YYDKDF (reference sequence). Trimming took off 1 base at V and 4 bases at J, with 10 bases between the two ends. The CDR3 nucleotides read TGTGCCACCAGCAGAGCGAGGGGTAGCACCGGGGAGCTGTTTTTT. Translated, it gives CATSRARGSTGELFF.

The CDR3 is CASSTTGLGGEQYF. The CDR3, as DNA: TGTGCCAGCAGCACGACAGGGTTGGGCGGCGAGCAGTACTTC. V is TRBV7-2 and J is TRBJ2-7; TRBD1 agrees at 7 bases. In germline, CDR1 is SGHTA, CDR2 FQGNSA. The CDR3 consists of 14 residues. The ends lost 5 bases at V and 6 bases at J; junction bases unmatched: 10.

The V gene is TRBV7-3, the J gene TRBJ2-1; D gene uncertain. The CDR3 covers 16 residues. V was pared by 3 bases and J by 8 bases, with 20 bases between. Germline-derived CDR1 and CDR2 are SGHTA and FQGTGA. This CDR3 is CASSLDERSASDEQFF. In DNA form, the CDR3 reads TGTGCCAGCAGCTTGGATGAAAGGAGCGCGAGCGATGAGCAGTTCTTC.

This clonotype was observed a handful of times. The chain joins TRBV6-2 or TRBV6-3 to TRBJ2-7; TRBD2 matches 7 bases. Germline loops: CDR1 MNHEY, CDR2 SVGEGT. Unmatched junction bases numbered 3, after V lost 7 bases and J lost 3 bases. CDR3 length: 12 amino acids. CDR3 sequence reads: CASKASGYEQYF. In DNA, the CDR3 is TGTGCCAGCAAAGCTAGCGGCTACGAGCAGTACTTC.

Only a few counts were recorded for this clonotype. This chain joins TRBV4-3 and TRBJ1-1, with D possibly matching TRBD1 (5 bases). V was shortened by 2 bases and J by 1 base, with 11 bases between the two germline ends. Germline CDR1 is LGHNA and CDR2 is YSLEER. The CDR3 is 15 amino acids. CDR3 loop: CASSQIRASNTEAFF. CDR3 bases: TGCGCCAGCAGCCAAATCAGGGCTTCGAACACTGAAGCTTTCTTT.

In its sample, this clonotype was seen a few times. This rearrangement joins TRBV16 to TRBJ1-5; 9 bases map to TRBD1. CDR1 and CDR2 (germline): KGHSY, FQNENV. CDR3 length: 15 amino acids. Unmatched junction bases numbered 9, after V lost 1 base and J lost 11 bases. CDR3 residues: CASSQFRTGVRAQHF. CDR3 nucleotides: TGTGCCAGCAGCCAATTTAGGACAGGGGTGAGGGCCCAGCATTTT. Using reference TRBV16 and TRBJ1-5 for the parts outside the CDR3, the full variable domain is GEEVAQTPKHLVRGEGQKAKLYCAPIKGHSYVFWYQQVLKNEFKFLISFQNENVFDETGMPKERFSAKCLPNSPCSLEIQATKLEDSAVYFCASSQFRTGVRAQHFGDGTRLSIL.

The chain combines TRBV2 with TRBJ2-2; 9 bases match TRBD1. The CDR3 has 15 residues. V was clipped by 6 bases and J by 7 bases; unmatched bases: 9. Germline V lookup: CDR1 SNHLY, CDR2 FYNNEI. CDR3 protein: CASSKQGASGGELFF. The CDR3 region has the DNA TGTGCCAGCAGCAAACAGGGGGCTAGTGGCGGGGAGCTGTTTTTT.

Comment on this clonotype: One end of the junction is discordant with germline, which a read error may explain. The V and J genes are TRBV12-3 or TRBV12-4 and TRBJ1-5, with TRBD1 as a possible D gene (5 bases). The CDR3 is 16 residues long. CDR3 in DNA: TGTGCCAGCAGTTTATTGGGGCAGAATAGCGATCAGCCCCAGCATTTT. This gives the protein CASSLLGQNSDQPQHF.

This clonotype occurred many times. The chain employs TRBV12-3 or TRBV12-4 and TRBJ2-3, with D possibly TRBD2 on 5 matching bases. The CDR3 loop spans 13 amino acids. V gave up 6 bases and J gave up 1 base, with 8 bases separating them. The CDR3: CASSTGGTDTQYF. CDR3 bases: TGTGCCAGCAGCACCGGGGGCACAGATACGCAGTATTTT.

The chain carries TRBV7-9 and TRBJ2-3; D is unclear. The V end lost 2 bases, the J end lost 5 bases, and 14 bases lay between the germline ends. The CDR3 loop spans 15 amino acids. Germline loops: CDR1 SEHNR, CDR2 FQNEAQ (reference sequence). The CDR3 spells CASSLRGIGLDTQYF. The CDR3 nucleotides are TGTGCCAGCAGCTTACGTGGGATCGGCCTAGATACGCAGTATTTT. Combining the CDR3 with reference TRBV7-9 and TRBJ2-3 gives the whole variable domain DTGVSQNPRHKITKRGQNVTFRCDPISEHNRLYWYRQTLGQGPEFLTYFQNEAQLEKSRLLSDRFSAERPKGSFSTLEIQRTEQGDSAMYLCASSLRGIGLDTQYFGPGTRLTVL.

The chain joins TRBV4-2 to TRBJ1-5; 7 nucleotides line up with TRBD1. CDR1 is LGHNA and CDR2 is YNFKEQ in the germline V gene. The CDR3 extends over 15 amino acids. The ends lost 3 bases at V and 3 bases at J; junction bases unmatched: 5. In DNA, the CDR3 is TGTGCCAGCAGCCAGGGGGACAGTATCAATCAGCCCCAGCATTTT. Its protein is CASSQGDSINQPQHF.

This rearrangement joins TRBV24-1 to TRBJ1-1; D might be TRBD1 (5 bases). The germline V gene has CDR1 KGHDR and CDR2 SFDVKD. The CDR3 runs 14 residues. Trimming pared 6 bases from V and 11 bases from J, leaving 21 bases between. The CDR3 DNA is TGTGCCACCAGTCCTGTGGCAGGGTTGGGTGAGGCTTTCTTT. Its translation is CATSPVAGLGEAFF.

CDR3 region: CASRWGQGNYEQYF. DNA of the CDR3: TGTGCCAGCAGGTGGGGACAGGGCAACTACGAGCAGTACTTC. The chain links TRBV28 to TRBJ2-7; 9 nucleotides align to TRBD1. The CDR3 sequence is 14 residues long. The ends lost 6 bases at V and 3 bases at J; junction bases unmatched: 6. Germline values: CDR1 MDHEN, CDR2 SYDVKM. Full variable domain (remainder filled in from reference TRBV28 and TRBJ2-7): DVKVTQSSRYLVKRTGEKVFLECVQDMDHENMFWYRQDPGLGLRLIYFSYDVKMKEKGDIPEGYSVSREKKERFSLILESASTNQTSMYLCASRWGQGNYEQYFGPGTRLTVT.

The CDR3 loop reads CSVATTGPRDEQYF. The DNA of the CDR3 is TGCAGCGTCGCGACGACAGGACCTCGGGACGAGCAGTACTTC. V gene TRBV29-1 combines with J gene TRBJ2-7; D is perhaps TRBD1 (6 bases). The CDR3 has 14 amino acids. Germline CDR1 SQVTM, CDR2 ANQGSEA. V lost 6 bases and J 5 bases, leaving 20 bases between the germline ends.

This clonotype was recorded at least ten times. This sequence joins TRBV12-3 or TRBV12-4 and TRBJ1-1; 8 bases line up with TRBD1. The CDR3 spans 12 residues. The ends lost 5 bases at V and 4 bases at J; junction bases unmatched: 0. The CDR3 DNA reads as TGTGCCAGCAGTACAGGGGGCACTGAAGCTTTCTTT. The encoded protein is CASSTGGTEAFF.

This clonotype was detected only a few times. The V call is TRBV5-1, the J call TRBJ2-1, with 8 bases aligning to TRBD1. The V gene end was trimmed by 4 bases and the J gene end by 0 bases; junction bases not matched to a gene: 12. In germline, CDR1 is SGHRS, CDR2 YFSETQ. The length of the CDR3 is 18 residues. CDR3 DNA: TGCGCCAGCAGCCCCAAATTGGGACAGGCCAGCTCCTACAATGAGCAGTTCTTC. It yields the protein CASSPKLGQASSYNEQFF.

The V call is TRBV12-3 or TRBV12-4, the J call TRBJ1-4; the D gene is possibly TRBD1 (5 bases). Between the trimmed V and J ends, which lost 0 bases and 6 bases, there was a span of 14 bases. This CDR3 is 16 amino acids long. CDR3 region: CASSLALGQGDEKLFF. In nucleotides, the CDR3 is TGTGCCAGCAGTTTAGCGCTCGGGCAGGGCGATGAAAAACTGTTTTTT.

In this sample, this clonotype turned up a few times. The chain combines TRBV6-5 with TRBJ2-3; D possibly corresponds to TRBD1 (6 bases). The V end lost 4 bases, the J end lost 5 bases, and 16 bases lay between the germline ends. Germline CDR1 reads MNHEY; CDR2 reads SVGAGI. This CDR3 is built from 15 residues. CDR3 in amino acids: CASSSRGRSVDTQYF. The CDR3 nucleotides are TGTGCCAGCAGTTCCAGGGGACGTTCCGTAGATACGCAGTATTTT.

This chain joins TRBV14 and TRBJ2-3, with D perhaps TRBD1 (5 bases). Germline lookup yields CDR1 SGHDN and CDR2 FVKESK. CDR3 length: 14 amino acids. V dropped 4 bases and J dropped 3 bases, with 11 bases sitting between them. The DNA of the CDR3 is TGTGCCAGCAGCCTCAGGGTGAGGACAGATACGCAGTATTTT. Its translation is CASSLRVRTDTQYF.

This clonotype was detected a few times. The gene calls are TRBV4-2 and TRBJ2-2; a possible D gene is TRBD1 (5 bases). The CDR3 spans 15 residues. V was trimmed by 1 base and J by 0 bases, leaving 6 bases between them. Per germline, CDR1 LGHNA and CDR2 YNFKEQ. The chain's CDR3 is CASSQATANTGELFF. CDR3 bases: TGTGCCAGCAGCCAAGCGACAGCGAACACCGGGGAGCTGTTTTTT.

This clonotype has just a few counts. J is TRBJ2-7 and V is TRBV13, with 10 nucleotides matching TRBD1. The CDR3 has 16 amino acids. CDR1 PRHDT and CDR2 FYEKMQ come from the germline V gene (reference sequence). After removal of 5 bases from V and 4 bases from J, the junction contained 11 bases not matched to a gene. CDR3 coding DNA: TGTGCCAGCAGCAACAGCCCGGGACAGGGGAGTTACGAGCAGTACTTC. Encoded protein: CASSNSPGQGSYEQYF.

This clonotype has just a few counts. The gene calls are TRBV12-3 or TRBV12-4 and TRBJ2-1, with 10 bases lining up with TRBD1. CDR3 length: 16 residues. V shed 5 bases and J 0 bases; nucleotides not matched to a gene: 4. CDR3 DNA sequence: TGTGCCAGCAGTACCGGGACAGGGGCCTCCTACAATGAGCAGTTCTTC. Amino acids: CASSTGTGASYNEQFF.